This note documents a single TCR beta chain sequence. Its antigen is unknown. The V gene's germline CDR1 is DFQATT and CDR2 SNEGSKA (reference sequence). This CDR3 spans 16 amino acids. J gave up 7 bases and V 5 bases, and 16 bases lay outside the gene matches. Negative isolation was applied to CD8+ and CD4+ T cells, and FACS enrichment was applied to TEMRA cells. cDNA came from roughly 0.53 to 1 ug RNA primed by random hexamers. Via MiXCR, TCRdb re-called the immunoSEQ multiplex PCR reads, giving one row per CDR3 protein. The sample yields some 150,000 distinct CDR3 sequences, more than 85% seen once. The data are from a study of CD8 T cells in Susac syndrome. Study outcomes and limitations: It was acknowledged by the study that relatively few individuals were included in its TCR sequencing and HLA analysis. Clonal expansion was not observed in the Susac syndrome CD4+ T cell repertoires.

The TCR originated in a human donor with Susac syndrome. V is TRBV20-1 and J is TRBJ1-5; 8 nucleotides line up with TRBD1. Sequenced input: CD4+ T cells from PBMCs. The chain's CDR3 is CSAARLGQGISQPQHF. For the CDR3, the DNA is TGCAGTGCTGCGAGGCTTGGACAGGGTATATCGCAGCCCCAGCATTTT.